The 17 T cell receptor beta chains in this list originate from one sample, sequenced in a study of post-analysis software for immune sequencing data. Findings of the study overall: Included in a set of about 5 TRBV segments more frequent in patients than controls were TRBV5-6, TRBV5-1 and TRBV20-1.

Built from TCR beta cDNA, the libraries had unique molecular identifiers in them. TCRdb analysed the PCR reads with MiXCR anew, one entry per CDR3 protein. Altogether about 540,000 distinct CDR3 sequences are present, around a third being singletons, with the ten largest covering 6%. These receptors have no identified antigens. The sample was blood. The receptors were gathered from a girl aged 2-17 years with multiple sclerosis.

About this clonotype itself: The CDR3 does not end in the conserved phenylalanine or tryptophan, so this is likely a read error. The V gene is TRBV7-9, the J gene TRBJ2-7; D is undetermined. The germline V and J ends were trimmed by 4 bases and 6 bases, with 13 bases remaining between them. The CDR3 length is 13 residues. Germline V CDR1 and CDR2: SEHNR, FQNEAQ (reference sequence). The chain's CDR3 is CASSSALGCEQYL. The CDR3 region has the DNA TGTGCCAGCAGCTCAGCGCTGGGTTGCGAGCAGTACTTG.

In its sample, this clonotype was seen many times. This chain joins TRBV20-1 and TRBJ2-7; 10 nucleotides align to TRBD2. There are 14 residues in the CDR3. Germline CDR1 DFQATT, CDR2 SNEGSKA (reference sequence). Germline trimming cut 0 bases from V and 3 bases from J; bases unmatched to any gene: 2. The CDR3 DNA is TGCAGTGCTAGAGATCCTAGCGGGAGCTACGAGCAGTACTTC. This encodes CSARDPSGSYEQYF.

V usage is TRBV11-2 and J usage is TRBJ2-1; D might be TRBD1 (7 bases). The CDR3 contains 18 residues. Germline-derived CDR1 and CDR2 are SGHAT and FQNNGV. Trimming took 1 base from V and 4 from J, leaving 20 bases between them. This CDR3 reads CASSLGGGGTRTYNEQFF. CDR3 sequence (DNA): TGTGCCAGCAGCTTAGGAGGGGGCGGGACACGGACTTACAATGAGCAGTTCTTC.

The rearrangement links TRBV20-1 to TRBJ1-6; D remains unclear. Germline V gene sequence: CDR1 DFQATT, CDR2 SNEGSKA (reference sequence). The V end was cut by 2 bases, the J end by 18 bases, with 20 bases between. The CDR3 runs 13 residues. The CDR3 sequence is CSARTDGRAQNHF. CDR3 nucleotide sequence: TGCAGTGCTAGAACAGATGGGCGGGCCCAAAACCACTTT.

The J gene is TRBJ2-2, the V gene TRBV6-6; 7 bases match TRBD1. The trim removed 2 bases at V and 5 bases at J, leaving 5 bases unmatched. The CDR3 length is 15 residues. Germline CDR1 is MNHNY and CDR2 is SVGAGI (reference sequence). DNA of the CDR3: TGTGCCAGCAGTTACCAGGGGGATCGAACCGGGGAGCTGTTTTTT. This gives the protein CASSYQGDRTGELFF.

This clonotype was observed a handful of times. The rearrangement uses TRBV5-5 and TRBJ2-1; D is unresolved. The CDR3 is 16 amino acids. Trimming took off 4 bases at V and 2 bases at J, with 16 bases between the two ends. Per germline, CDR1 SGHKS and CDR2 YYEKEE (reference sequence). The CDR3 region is CASSLRTTLPYNEQFF. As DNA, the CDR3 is TGTGCCAGCAGCCTACGGACCACGTTACCCTACAATGAGCAGTTCTTC.

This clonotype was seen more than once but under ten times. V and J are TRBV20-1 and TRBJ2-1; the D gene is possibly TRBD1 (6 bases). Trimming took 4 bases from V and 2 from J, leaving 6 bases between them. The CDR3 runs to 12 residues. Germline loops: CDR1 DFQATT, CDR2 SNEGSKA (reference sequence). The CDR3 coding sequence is TGCAGTGCTAACAGGGCCTACAATGAGCAGTTCTTC. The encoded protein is CSANRAYNEQFF.

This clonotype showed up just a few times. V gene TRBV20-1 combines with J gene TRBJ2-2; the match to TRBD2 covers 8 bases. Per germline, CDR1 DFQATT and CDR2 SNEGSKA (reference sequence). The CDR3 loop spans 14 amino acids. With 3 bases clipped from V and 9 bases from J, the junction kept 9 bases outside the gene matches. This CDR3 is CSASISGAVRELFF. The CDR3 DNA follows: TGCAGTGCTAGCATTAGCGGGGCAGTAAGGGAGCTGTTTTTT.

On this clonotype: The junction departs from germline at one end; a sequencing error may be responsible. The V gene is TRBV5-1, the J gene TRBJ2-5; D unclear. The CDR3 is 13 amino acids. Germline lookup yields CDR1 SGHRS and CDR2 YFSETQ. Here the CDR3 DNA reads TGCGCCAGCAGCTTGGAGTTCGGAGAGACACAGTACTTC. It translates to CASSLEFGETQYF.

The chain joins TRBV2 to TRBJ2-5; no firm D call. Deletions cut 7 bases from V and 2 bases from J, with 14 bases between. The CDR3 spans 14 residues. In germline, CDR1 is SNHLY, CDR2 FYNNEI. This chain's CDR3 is CASNPDGLQETQYF. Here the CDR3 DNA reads TGTGCCAGCAATCCCGATGGGCTGCAAGAGACCCAGTACTTC.

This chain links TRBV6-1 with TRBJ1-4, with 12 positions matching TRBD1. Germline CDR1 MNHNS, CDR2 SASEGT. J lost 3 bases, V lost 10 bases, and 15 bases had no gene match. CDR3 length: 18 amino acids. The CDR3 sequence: CATRGLAGQGAANEKLFF. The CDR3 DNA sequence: TGTGCCACCAGAGGGTTGGCGGGACAGGGGGCGGCTAATGAAAAACTGTTTTTT.

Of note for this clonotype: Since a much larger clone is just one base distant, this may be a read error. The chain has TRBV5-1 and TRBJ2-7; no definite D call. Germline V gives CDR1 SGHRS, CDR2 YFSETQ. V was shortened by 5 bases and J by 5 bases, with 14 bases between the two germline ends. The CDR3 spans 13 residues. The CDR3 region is CASSLAGRNEQYF. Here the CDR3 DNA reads TGCGCCAGCAGTCTTGCAGGAAGAAACGAGCAGTACTTC.

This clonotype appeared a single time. CDR3 DNA sequence: TGCAGTGCTAAGTTCAGGGGCGCCGGCACAGATACGCAGTATTTT. Encoded protein: CSAKFRGAGTDTQYF. The rearrangement uses TRBV20-1 and TRBJ2-3; a possible D gene is TRBD1 (6 bases). CDR1 is DFQATT and CDR2 is SNEGSKA in the germline V gene (reference sequence). V lost 4 bases to trimming and J lost 1 base, with 15 bases between them. The CDR3 has 15 residues.

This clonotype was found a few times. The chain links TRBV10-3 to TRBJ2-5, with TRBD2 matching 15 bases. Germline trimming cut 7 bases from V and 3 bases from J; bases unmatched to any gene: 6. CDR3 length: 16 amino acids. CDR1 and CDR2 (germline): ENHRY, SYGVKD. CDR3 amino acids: CAITSGTSGGKETQYF. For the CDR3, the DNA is TGTGCCATCACCTCGGGGACTAGCGGGGGGAAAGAGACCCAGTACTTC.

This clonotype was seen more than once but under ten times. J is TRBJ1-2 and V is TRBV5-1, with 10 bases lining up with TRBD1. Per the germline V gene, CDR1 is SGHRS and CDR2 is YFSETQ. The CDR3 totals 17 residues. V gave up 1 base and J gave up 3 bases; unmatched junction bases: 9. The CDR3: CASSLWDRGSDDYGYTF. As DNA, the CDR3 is TGCGCCAGCAGCTTGTGGGACAGGGGTTCGGATGACTATGGCTACACCTTC.

CDR3 in DNA: TGCGCCAGCAGTGAGTCCGACGGACAAGAGACCCAGTACTTC. It specifies CASSESDGQETQYF. This chain joins TRBV10-1 and TRBJ2-5; D not certain. CDR1 and CDR2 from the germline V gene are WNHNN and SYGVQD (reference sequence). The CDR3 sequence is 14 residues long. Trimming removed 0 bases from V and 2 bases from J, with 7 bases in between.

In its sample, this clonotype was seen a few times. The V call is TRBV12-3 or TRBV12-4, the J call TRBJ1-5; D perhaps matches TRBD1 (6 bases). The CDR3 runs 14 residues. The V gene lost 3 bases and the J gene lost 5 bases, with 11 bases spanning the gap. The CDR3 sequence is CASSFNRADQPQHF. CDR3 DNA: TGTGCCAGCAGTTTCAACAGGGCCGATCAGCCCCAGCATTTT.